This TCR beta chain was captured in a study of blood T cell repertoires in COVID-19. Study as a whole: T cells, B-cell-depleted T cells, or PBMCs provided the cDNA or gDNA that served as material.

Under the authors' procedure: Reference gene primer amplification gave estimated nucleated cell counts. The data were produced by immunoSEQ multiplex PCR, yet TCRdb's version contains in-frame clones alone and is incomplete. V and J calls and clone size follow that table, whereas D and trimming were derived from the DNA. The data hold 85,000 to 100,000 clones, with more than 80% observed a single time. CDR1 is SNHLY, CDR2 FYNNEI, per germline. This CDR3 comprises 15 residues. V lost 6 bases and J lost 6; bases outside the gene matches: 10. The chain carries TRBV2 and TRBJ2-2, with 7 bases identical to TRBD2. The specimen sequenced was peripheral blood. The sequence was obtained from a human donor in a cohort sampled during active COVID-19. The CDR3 sequence: CASRMTGGAAGELFF. The CDR3 nucleotides are TGTGCCAGCAGGATGACGGGGGGAGCGGCCGGGGAGCTGTTTTTT.